A selection of T cell receptor beta chains follows, all from one sample in a study of control samples from healthy donors and cancer patients. Assay used: immunoSEQ multiplex PCR; TCRdb lists only in-frame clones, some missing. The table shows 120,000 to 150,000 clones, with approximately 94% occurring only once. The sequenced sample was blood. These receptors were obtained from a man aged 35-49 years in good health. Both conserved end residues are part of each CDR3. Each record gives: clone size, D gene, V gene, J gene, CDR3 protein, CDR3 DNA. The D gene is left open where the match is weak. Size is stated for part of the rows, as once, few or many counts, or as a class when the clone is expanded.

>NA|TRBD2|TRBV7-6|TRBJ2-2
CASSFLGLAQPGELFF
TGTGCCAGCAGCTTCCTAGGACTAGCGCAACCCGGGGAGCTGTTTTTT
>NA|NA|TRBV19|TRBJ1-3
CASTDRPGETGNTIYF
TGTGCCAGTACCGATCGGCCGGGAGAGACTGGAAACACCATATATTTT
>NA|NA|TRBV5-6|TRBJ2-7
CASSFRGRAFREQYF
TGTGCCAGCAGCTTCCGAGGCAGGGCGTTTCGCGAGCAGTACTTC
>NA|TRBD1|TRBV9|TRBJ1-1
CASSPQGASEAFF
TGTGCCAGCAGCCCACAGGGGGCTTCTGAAGCTTTCTTT
>NA|NA|TRBV4-3|TRBJ2-4
CASSQETQGPLAKNIQYF
TGCGCCAGCAGCCAAGAGACACAGGGTCCTTTAGCCAAAAACATTCAGTACTTC
>NA|TRBD1|TRBV28|TRBJ1-1
CASTQGGRWTEAFF
TGTGCCAGCACCCAGGGGGGGAGGTGGACTGAAGCTTTCTTT
>NA|NA|TRBV4-1|TRBJ2-7
CASSQGGQGPFPGEQYF
TGCGCCAGCAGCCAAGGGGGCCAGGGCCCCTTCCCCGGGGAGCAGTACTTC
>NA|NA|TRBV30|TRBJ1-2
CAWSPDTGYTF
TGTGCCTGGAGCCCGGACACTGGCTACACCTTC
>NA|NA|TRBV9|TRBJ1-3
CASSVGTGNTIYF
TGTGCCAGCAGCGTAGGGACGGGCAACACCATATATTTT
>NA|NA|TRBV7-8|TRBJ1-3
CASRPYSGNTIYF
TGTGCCAGCAGGCCCTACTCTGGAAACACCATATATTTT
>NA|NA|TRBV19|TRBJ2-7
CASSPEDSSSYEQYF
TGTGCCAGTAGTCCAGAGGACAGCAGCTCCTACGAGCAGTACTTC
>NA|TRBD1|TRBV9|TRBJ1-1
CASQGAGGTEAFF
TGTGCCAGCCAGGGGGCCGGGGGTACTGAAGCTTTCTTT
>once|TRBD2|TRBV30|TRBJ2-7
CAWTRGVEQYF
TGTGCCTGGACTCGGGGGGTTGAGCAGTACTTC
>NA|TRBD2|TRBV6-5|TRBJ2-7
CASSNRGGYEQYF
TGTGCCAGCAGTAATCGGGGGGGCTACGAGCAGTACTTC
>few|NA|TRBV7-9|TRBJ2-1
CASSSFPQGRDEQFF
TGTGCCAGCAGCTCGTTCCCCCAGGGCAGGGATGAGCAGTTCTTC
>NA|TRBD1|TRBV12-3/TRBV12-4|TRBJ1-2
CASSFPGGGGYTF
TGTGCCAGCAGTTTTCCAGGGGGCGGCGGCTACACCTTC
>NA|TRBD1|TRBV5-1|TRBJ2-5
CARPRDRVGKTQYF
TGCGCCAGGCCCCGGGACAGGGTAGGGAAGACCCAGTACTTC
>NA|TRBD2|TRBV19|TRBJ2-1
CATRGGGTSGRVEQFF
TGTGCCACCCGGGGCGGGGGGACTAGCGGGAGGGTTGAGCAGTTCTTC
>NA|NA|TRBV5-1|TRBJ2-7
CASSISGPYYEQYF
TGCGCCAGCAGCATCTCAGGTCCCTACTACGAGCAGTACTTC
>NA|NA|TRBV20-1|TRBJ1-1
CSARELTEAFF
TGCAGTGCTAGGGAACTCACTGAAGCTTTCTTT
>NA|NA|TRBV19|TRBJ2-1
CASSISGDEQFF
TGTGCCAGTAGTATATCTGGGGATGAGCAGTTCTTC
>NA|TRBD1|TRBV7-2|TRBJ2-7
CASSFGTGGREQYF
TGTGCCAGCAGCTTCGGGACAGGAGGACGCGAGCAGTACTTC
>NA|TRBD1|TRBV27|TRBJ2-7
CASSFQGAYEQYF
TGTGCCAGCAGTTTCCAGGGGGCCTACGAGCAGTACTTC
>NA|NA|TRBV6-1|TRBJ1-1
CASSEWFRKNTEAFF
TGTGCCAGCAGTGAGTGGTTTAGGAAGAACACTGAAGCTTTCTTT
>NA|TRBD1|TRBV9|TRBJ1-5
CASSPGTGGQPQHF
TGTGCCAGCAGCCCGGGGACAGGTGGTCAGCCCCAGCATTTT
>NA|TRBD2|TRBV2|TRBJ2-2
CASNLAGVTGELFF
TGTGCCAGCAACCTAGCGGGGGTAACCGGGGAGCTGTTTTTT